These 5 T cell receptor beta chains came from one sample sequenced in a study of blood T cells in healthy people across ages. With a J-beta primer mix and a sample-barcoded 5' primer, a second PCR ran roughly 6 to 11 cycles. TCRdb re-called the 5' RACE reads with MiXCR, one entry per CDR3 protein. There are about 1.4 million distinct CDR3 sequences in the sample; approximately 60% occur only once, and more than 6% lies in the top ten. Source material: blood. Every receptor here comes from a man between 18 and 29 years old in good health.

This clonotype was observed a few times. The rearrangement links TRBV4-3 to TRBJ2-6; D assignment may be TRBD1 or TRBD2 (5 bases each). CDR1 and CDR2 from the germline V gene are LGHNA and YSLEER. The CDR3 has 17 amino acids. V was clipped by 1 base and J by 0 bases, with 10 bases between them. In DNA, the CDR3 is TGCGCCAGCAGCCAAGTGGGGGTATACTCTGGGGCCAACGTCCTGACTTTC. It codes for CASSQVGVYSGANVLTF.

This clonotype was recorded only once. In DNA form, the CDR3 reads TGCGCCAGCAGCCAATCAAGGGCGGACGGCTACACCTTC. Protein: CASSQSRADGYTF. The chain uses TRBV4-1 and TRBJ1-2; D call uncertain. This CDR3 is 13 amino acids long. CDR1 is MGHRA, CDR2 YSYEKL, per germline. The V gene lost 2 bases and the J gene lost 8 bases, with 12 bases spanning the gap.

V is TRBV12-3 or TRBV12-4 and J is TRBJ2-7; D possibly corresponds to TRBD1 (6 bases). V was pared by 4 bases and J by 6 bases, with 13 bases between. CDR3 length equals 13 residues. The CDR3 nucleotides read TGTGCCAGCAGTTCTCTTGCAGGGGCCGAGCAGTACTTC. It codes for CASSSLAGAEQYF.

The gene calls are TRBV4-2 and TRBJ2-1; 11 nucleotides agree with TRBD2. This CDR3 is built from 16 residues. Trimming cost V 2 bases and J 7 bases; bases outside gene matches: 7. CDR1 LGHNA and CDR2 YNFKEQ come from the germline V gene. CDR3 in amino acids: CASSQPRLAGRNEQFF. The CDR3 nucleotides read TGTGCCAGCAGCCAACCCCGACTAGCGGGGCGGAATGAGCAGTTCTTC.

The J gene is TRBJ2-3, the V gene TRBV11-2, with TRBD1 as a possible D gene (7 bases). Germline V CDR1 and CDR2: SGHAT, FQNNGV. Deletions cut 3 bases from V and 4 bases from J, with 17 bases between. The CDR3 consists of 16 residues. The CDR3 DNA reads TGTGCCAGCAGCTTTGGTCCCCCAGGGGGGTCAGATACGCAGTATTTT. Its translation: CASSFGPPGGSDTQYF.